This is a list of T cell receptor beta chains from one sample in a study of graft-versus-host responses after intestinal transplantation. Generated by immunoSEQ multiplex PCR, the TCRdb table keeps only in-frame clones and is missing some. The sample includes 13,000 to 15,000 clones, under 70% of them seen just once. The material was ileum tissue, obtained around 700 days after intestinal transplantation. The receptors come from a human patient who received an intestinal transplant, so some T cells may come from the graft donor. CDR3s include the opening cysteine and the closing phenylalanine or tryptophan. D genes are given only for firm matches. Clone size is not always given. Where it is, it says once, few, many or a class for expanded clones.

TRBJ1-5	-	TRBV15	-	TGTGCCACCAGCAGGAGAACAGGGAGTCAGCCCCAGCATTTT	CATSRRTGSQPQHF
TRBJ1-4	few	TRBV6-1	-	TGTGCCAGCAGTTATGGGGGAGATCTGTTTTTT	CASSYGGDLFF
TRBJ1-2	-	TRBV7-9	TRBD1	TGTGCCAGCAGCAGCACAGGGGGGGTCTATGGCTACACCTTC	CASSSTGGVYGYTF
TRBJ2-2	-	TRBV7-2	-	TGTGCCAGCAGCTTAGAGATCTCGGGCACCGGGGAGCTGTTTTTT	CASSLEISGTGELFF
TRBJ2-7	once	TRBV5-6	TRBD1	TGTGCCAGCAGCGCCGGGACAGCCTACGAGCAGTACTTC	CASSAGTAYEQYF
TRBJ2-2	-	TRBV9	TRBD2	TGTGCCAGCAGCGTAGTTCCCGCGGGACTAGCGGTCACCGGGGAGCTGTTTTTT	CASSVVPAGLAVTGELFF
TRBJ2-7	few	TRBV7-9	TRBD1	TGTGCCAGCAGCTTAAGCCGGGACAGAGGGGAGCAGTACTTC	CASSLSRDRGEQYF
TRBJ1-1	-	TRBV7-2	-	TGTGCCAGCAGCTTAAGGGTCAGGGAAGCTTTCTTT	CASSLRVREAFF
TRBJ2-2	-	TRBV6-1	-	TGTGCCAGCAGTGCCGGTATGTCCGGGGAGCTGTTTTTT	CASSAGMSGELFF
TRBJ1-1	-	TRBV7-2	-	TGTGCCAGCAGCTTTAAGGTTTCCGGGAACACTGAAGCTTTCTTT	CASSFKVSGNTEAFF
TRBJ2-3	-	TRBV4-3	-	TGCGCCAGCAGCCAACAAACAGGGACGTTCGAAACAGATACGCAGTATTTT	CASSQQTGTFETDTQYF
TRBJ1-5	few	TRBV19	-	TGTGCCAGTAGCGAACGGGACAGCAATCAGCCCCAGCATTTT	CASSERDSNQPQHF
TRBJ1-5	-	TRBV5-1	TRBD1	TGCGCCAGCAGCCCGGGACAGGGGAGCAATCAGCCCCAGCATTTT	CASSPGQGSNQPQHF
TRBJ1-4	-	TRBV7-6	-	TGTGCCAGCAGCCGGAGTTCAGCAACTAATGAAAAACTGTTTTTT	CASSRSSATNEKLFF
TRBJ1-1	-	TRBV2	-	TGTGCCAGCAGCCCGACAGTGAACACTGAAGCTTTCTTT	CASSPTVNTEAFF
TRBJ2-2	-	TRBV19	-	TGTGCCAGTAGTATGGTAGCGGCTACGAACACCGGGGAGCTGTTTTTT	CASSMVAATNTGELFF
TRBJ2-5	-	TRBV11-3	-	TGTGCCAGCAGCTCACAGCTAGCGACCCAGTACTTC	CASSSQLATQYF
TRBJ1-2	medium-sized	TRBV9	-	TGTGCCAGCAGCGTAGGAACAGTTGGCGGCTACACCTTC	CASSVGTVGGYTF
TRBJ2-1	-	TRBV5-1	TRBD2	TGCGCCAGCAGCTTAGCGGGGGGAACCTACAATGAGCAGTTCTTC	CASSLAGGTYNEQFF
TRBJ2-7	-	TRBV5-1	TRBD2	TGCGCCAGCAGCACGGGACTAGCGGAGCAGTACTTC	CASSTGLAEQYF
TRBJ1-1	-	TRBV28	-	TGTGCCAGCAGATTCCCCGGGACACCGAACACTGAAGCTTTCTTT	CASRFPGTPNTEAFF
TRBJ2-7	-	TRBV2	-	TGTGCCAGCGTTGTAGCGGAGACACCCGAGCAGTACTTC	CASVVAETPEQYF
TRBJ1-2	-	TRBV2	-	TGTGCCAGCAGTGATAATGGGGGACTGGCTAACTATGGCTACACCTTC	CASSDNGGLANYGYTF
TRBJ2-3	-	TRBV5-6	-	TGTGCCAGCAGCTTCGAGGGGAGACCTAGCACAGATACGCAGTATTTT	CASSFEGRPSTDTQYF
TRBJ1-6	-	TRBV7-9	-	TGTGCCAGCAGCTCCCGGGATGGCTCCTATAATTCACCCCTCCACTTT	CASSSRDGSYNSPLHF
TRBJ2-1	once	TRBV9	-	TGTGCCAGCAGCGTAGATCTAGCGACCTCCTACAATGAGCAGTTCTTC	CASSVDLATSYNEQFF
TRBJ2-5	-	TRBV12-5	-	TGTGCTAGTGGTTCGCTGAGCCGGGCGGATTTTCAAGAGACCCAGTACTTC	CASGSLSRADFQETQYF
TRBJ1-3	-	TRBV9	-	TGTGCCAGCAGCGTAGCTAACGGTGGACGCACCATATATTTT	CASSVANGGRTIYF
TRBJ2-7	few	TRBV2	TRBD2	TGTGCCCGCAGTGAGGGGCGGGGGGCCTACGAGCAGTACTTC	CARSEGRGAYEQYF
TRBJ2-2	few	TRBV2	-	TGTGCCAGCACCGCCCGAACGCTTTACACCGGGGAGCTGTTTTTT	CASTARTLYTGELFF
TRBJ1-2	large	TRBV18	-	TGTGCCAGCTCACCCTCGACAGGAGCCCTTCACTATGGCTACACCTTC	CASSPSTGALHYGYTF
TRBJ2-7	-	TRBV6-5	TRBD1	TGTGCCAGCAGTTCGGGACAGGGCTCCTACGAGCAGTACTTC	CASSSGQGSYEQYF
TRBJ2-6	-	TRBV14	TRBD1	TGTGCCAGCAGCCCCGGGACAGTTGTCTCTGGGGCCAACGTCCTGACTTTC	CASSPGTVVSGANVLTF
TRBJ1-4	-	TRBV4-2	-	TGTGCCAGCAGCCCCCCGGCGGGATCCGCAACTAATGAAAAACTGTTTTTT	CASSPPAGSATNEKLFF
TRBJ1-3	-	TRBV6-6	-	TGTGCCAGCAGTTCCATCCGGTCGTCTGGAAACACCATATATTTT	CASSSIRSSGNTIYF
TRBJ1-3	-	TRBV7-2	-	TGTGCCAGCAGCCCGCGGCAGGGCGCTCCTGGAAACACCATATATTTT	CASSPRQGAPGNTIYF
TRBJ1-2	-	TRBV4-3	-	TGCGCCAGCAGCCGATATTGGTCACTTCGCCCGGCACTTCCATTTAACTATGGCTACACCTTC	CASSRYWSLRPALPFNYGYTF
TRBJ1-1	-	TRBV7-8	-	TGTGCCAGCAGCTTAGCGCAGGGTTTGTTAAACACTGAAGCTTTCTTT	CASSLAQGLLNTEAFF
TRBJ1-1	-	TRBV29-1	-	TGCAGCGTTGAATCCGTCCTCGACACTGAAGCTTTCTTT	CSVESVLDTEAFF
TRBJ1-2	-	TRBV7-4	TRBD1	TGTGCCAGCAGCTTAGTAGGGGCGGGACAGGTTAACTATGGCTACACCTTC	CASSLVGAGQVNYGYTF
TRBJ2-2	-	TRBV10-3	-	TGTGCCATCAGTTCAACGGGGGCCCCTAGGGGGGAGCTGTTTTTT	CAISSTGAPRGELFF
TRBJ2-7	-	TRBV27	TRBD2	TGTGCCAGCAGTACGACTAGCGGGAGCCTCGACGAGCAGTACTTC	CASSTTSGSLDEQYF